This paragraph covers one T cell receptor (beta chain) sequence. The germline CDR1 and CDR2 sequences are SGHVS and FNYEAQ. The CDR3 is 15 amino acids. With 6 bases removed from V and 0 bases from J, the gap between germline ends came to 9 bases. These data belong to a study of OX40 agonist ivuxolimab in advanced cancers. Measured with immunoSEQ multiplex PCR; TCRdb has only the in-frame clones, and not every one. The table shows 75,000 to 95,000 clones, with 89% occurring only once. The chain uses TRBV7-6 and TRBJ1-6; D not resolved. This specimen was CD4+ or CD8+ T cells sorted from blood, taken in a trial of the OX40 agonist ivuxolimab. The TCR was taken from an adult with an advanced solid tumor such as melanoma, head and neck, liver or kidney cancer. The CDR3 bases are TGTGCCAGCAGTGCAGAGAGCTCCTATAATTCACCCCTCCACTTT. This translates into CASSAESSYNSPLHF.